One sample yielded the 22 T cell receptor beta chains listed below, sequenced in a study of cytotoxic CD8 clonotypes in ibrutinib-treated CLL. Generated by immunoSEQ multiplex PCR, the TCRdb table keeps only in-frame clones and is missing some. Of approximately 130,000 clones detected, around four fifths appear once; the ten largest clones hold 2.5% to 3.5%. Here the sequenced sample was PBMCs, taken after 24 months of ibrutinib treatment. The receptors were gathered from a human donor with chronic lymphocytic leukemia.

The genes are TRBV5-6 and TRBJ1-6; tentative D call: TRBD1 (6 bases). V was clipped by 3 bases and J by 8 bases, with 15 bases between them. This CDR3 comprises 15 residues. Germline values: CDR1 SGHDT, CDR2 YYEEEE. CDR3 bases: TGTGCCAGCAGCTCCGCGGACAGAAGGGATTCACCCCTCCACTTT. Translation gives CASSSADRRDSPLHF. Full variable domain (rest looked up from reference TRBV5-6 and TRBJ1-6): DAGVTQSPTHLIKTRGQQVTLRCSPKSGHDTVSWYQQALGQGPQFIFQYYEEEERQRGNFPDRFSGHQFPNYSSELNVNALLLGDSALYLCASSSADRRDSPLHFGNGTRLTVT.

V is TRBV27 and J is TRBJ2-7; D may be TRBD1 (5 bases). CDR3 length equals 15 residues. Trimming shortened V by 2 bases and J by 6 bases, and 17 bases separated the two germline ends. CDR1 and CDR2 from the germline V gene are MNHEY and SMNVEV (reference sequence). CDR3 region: CASSLRAVTGSEQYF. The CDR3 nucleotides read TGTGCCAGCAGTTTAAGGGCAGTCACAGGATCCGAGCAGTACTTC.

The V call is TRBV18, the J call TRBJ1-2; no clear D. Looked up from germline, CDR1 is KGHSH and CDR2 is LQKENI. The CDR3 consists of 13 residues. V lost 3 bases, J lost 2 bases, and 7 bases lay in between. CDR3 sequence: CASSPQENYGYTF. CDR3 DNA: TGTGCCAGCTCACCTCAGGAGAACTATGGCTACACCTTC.

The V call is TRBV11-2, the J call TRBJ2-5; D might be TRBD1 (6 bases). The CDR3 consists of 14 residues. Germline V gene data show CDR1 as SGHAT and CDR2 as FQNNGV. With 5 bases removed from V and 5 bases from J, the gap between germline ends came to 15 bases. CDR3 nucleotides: TGTGCCAGCAGCCCTCAGGGGACCCGTGAGACCCAGTACTTC. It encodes CASSPQGTRETQYF.

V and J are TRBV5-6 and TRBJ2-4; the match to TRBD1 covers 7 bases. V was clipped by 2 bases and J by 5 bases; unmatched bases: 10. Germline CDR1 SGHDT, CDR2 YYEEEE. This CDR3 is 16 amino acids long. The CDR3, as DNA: TGTGCCAGCAGCTTCGTCGTAACAGGGGTCCAAAACATTCAGTACTTC. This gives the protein CASSFVVTGVQNIQYF.

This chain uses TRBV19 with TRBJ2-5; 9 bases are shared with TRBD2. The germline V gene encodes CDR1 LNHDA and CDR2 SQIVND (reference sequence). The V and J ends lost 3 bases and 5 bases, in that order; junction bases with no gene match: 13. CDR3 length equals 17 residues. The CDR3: CASSIPTSGLRRETQYF. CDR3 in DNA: TGTGCCAGTAGTATCCCGACTAGCGGACTACGCCGGGAGACCCAGTACTTC.

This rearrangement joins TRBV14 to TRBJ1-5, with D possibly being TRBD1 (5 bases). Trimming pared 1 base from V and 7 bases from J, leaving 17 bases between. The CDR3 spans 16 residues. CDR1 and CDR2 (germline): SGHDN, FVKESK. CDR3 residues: CASSQAPGGREQPQHF. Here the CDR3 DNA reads TGTGCCAGCAGCCAAGCCCCGGGGGGTCGGGAACAGCCCCAGCATTTT. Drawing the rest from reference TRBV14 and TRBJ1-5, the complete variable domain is EAGVTQFPSHSVIEKGQTVTLRCDPISGHDNLYWYRRVMGKEIKFLLHFVKESKQDESGMPNNRFLAERTGGTYSTLKVQPAELEDSGVYFCASSQAPGGREQPQHFGDGTRLSIL.

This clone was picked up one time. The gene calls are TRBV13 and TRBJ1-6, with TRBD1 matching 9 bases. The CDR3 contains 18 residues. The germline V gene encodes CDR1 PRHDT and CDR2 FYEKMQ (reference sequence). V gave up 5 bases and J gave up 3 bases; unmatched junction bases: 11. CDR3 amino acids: CASSPGQGDPNYNSPLHF. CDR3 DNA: TGTGCCAGCAGCCCGGGACAGGGTGATCCAAACTATAATTCACCCCTCCACTTT.

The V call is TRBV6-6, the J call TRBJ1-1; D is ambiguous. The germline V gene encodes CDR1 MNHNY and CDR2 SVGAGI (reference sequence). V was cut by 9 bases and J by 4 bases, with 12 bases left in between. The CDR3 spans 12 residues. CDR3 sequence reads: CASAATSTEAFF. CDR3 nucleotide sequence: TGTGCCAGTGCCGCGACGAGCACTGAAGCTTTCTTT.

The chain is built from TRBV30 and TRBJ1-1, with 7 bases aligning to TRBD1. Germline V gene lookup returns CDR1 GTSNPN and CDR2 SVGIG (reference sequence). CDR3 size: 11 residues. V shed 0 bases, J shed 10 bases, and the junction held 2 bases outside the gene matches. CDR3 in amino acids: CAWSVSGGAFF. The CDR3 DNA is TGTGCCTGGAGTGTATCAGGGGGAGCTTTCTTT.

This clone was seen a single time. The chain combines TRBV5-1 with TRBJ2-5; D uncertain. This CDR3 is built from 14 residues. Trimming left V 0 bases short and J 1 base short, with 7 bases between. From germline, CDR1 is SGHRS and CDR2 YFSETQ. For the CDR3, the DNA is TGCGCCAGCAGCTTGGATGGTGGCCAAGAGACCCAGTACTTC. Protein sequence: CASSLDGGQETQYF. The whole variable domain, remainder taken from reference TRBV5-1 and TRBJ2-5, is KAGVTQTPRYLIKTRGQQVTLSCSPISGHRSVSWYQQTPGQGLQFLFEYFSETQRNKGNFPGRFSGRQFSNSRSEMNVSTLELGDSALYLCASSLDGGQETQYFGPGTRLLVL.

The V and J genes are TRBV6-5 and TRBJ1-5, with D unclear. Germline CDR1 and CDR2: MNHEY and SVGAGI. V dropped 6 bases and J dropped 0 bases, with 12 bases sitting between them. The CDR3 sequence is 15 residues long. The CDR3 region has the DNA TGTGCCAGCAGAATGAGGGCTTATAGCAATCAGCCCCAGCATTTT. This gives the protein CASRMRAYSNQPQHF.

CDR3 in amino acids: CASSQGEGRPYNEQFF. Here the CDR3 DNA reads TGCGCCAGCAGCCAAGGAGAGGGCCGCCCCTACAATGAGCAGTTCTTC. The J gene is TRBJ2-1, the V gene TRBV4-1; D possibly corresponds to TRBD2 (5 bases). Trimming removed 1 base at V and 2 bases at J, with 12 bases between. This CDR3 is 16 amino acids long. CDR1 and CDR2 (germline): MGHRA, YSYEKL.

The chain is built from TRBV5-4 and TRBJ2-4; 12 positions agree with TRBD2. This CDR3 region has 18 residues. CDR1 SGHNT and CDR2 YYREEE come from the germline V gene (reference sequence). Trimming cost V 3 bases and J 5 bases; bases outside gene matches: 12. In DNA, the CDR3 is TGTGCCAGCAGCTCTGGACTAGCGGGGAAGGGGGGTGAAAACATTCAGTACTTC. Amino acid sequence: CASSSGLAGKGGENIQYF.

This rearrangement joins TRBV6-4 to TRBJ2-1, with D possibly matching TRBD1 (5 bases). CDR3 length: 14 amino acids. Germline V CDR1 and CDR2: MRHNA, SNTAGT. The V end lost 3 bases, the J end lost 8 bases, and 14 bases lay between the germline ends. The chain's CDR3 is CASSEYQGLDEQFF. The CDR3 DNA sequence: TGTGCCAGCAGTGAGTATCAGGGTCTGGATGAGCAGTTCTTC.

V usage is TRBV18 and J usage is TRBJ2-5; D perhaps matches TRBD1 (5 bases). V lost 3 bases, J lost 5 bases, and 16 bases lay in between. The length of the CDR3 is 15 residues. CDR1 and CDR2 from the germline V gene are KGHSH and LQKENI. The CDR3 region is CASSPAGSKVETQYF. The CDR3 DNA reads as TGTGCCAGCTCACCGGCAGGGTCTAAAGTGGAGACCCAGTACTTC.

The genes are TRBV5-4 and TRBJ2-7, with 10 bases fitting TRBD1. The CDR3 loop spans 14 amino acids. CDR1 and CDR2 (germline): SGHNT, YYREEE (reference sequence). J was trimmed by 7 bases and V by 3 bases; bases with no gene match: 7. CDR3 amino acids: CASSSGTGDGEQYF. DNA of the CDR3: TGTGCCAGCAGCTCCGGGACAGGGGATGGGGAGCAGTACTTC. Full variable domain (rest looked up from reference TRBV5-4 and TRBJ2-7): ETGVTQSPTHLIKTRGQQVTLRCSSQSGHNTVSWYQQALGQGPQFIFQYYREEENGRGNFPPRFSGLQFPNYSSELNVNALELDDSALYLCASSSGTGDGEQYFGPGTRLTVT.

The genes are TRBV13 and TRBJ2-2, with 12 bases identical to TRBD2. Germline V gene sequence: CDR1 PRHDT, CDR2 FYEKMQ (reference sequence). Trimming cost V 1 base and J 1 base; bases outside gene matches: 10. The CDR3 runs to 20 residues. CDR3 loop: CASSLEGLAGGLENTGELFF. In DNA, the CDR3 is TGTGCCAGCAGCTTAGAAGGCCTAGCGGGGGGGCTCGAGAACACCGGGGAGCTGTTTTTT. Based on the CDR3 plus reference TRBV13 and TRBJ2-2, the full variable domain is AAGVIQSPRHLIKEKRETATLKCYPIPRHDTVYWYQQGPGQDPQFLISFYEKMQSDKGSIPDRFSAQQFSDYHSELNMSSLELGDSALYFCASSLEGLAGGLENTGELFFGEGSRLTVL.

CDR3 protein: CASSSRTGGSYNSPLHF. CDR3 DNA sequence: TGTGCCAGCAGCTCACGGACAGGGGGTTCCTATAATTCACCCCTCCACTTT. V usage is TRBV7-8 and J usage is TRBJ1-6; 10 bases are a match to TRBD1. The CDR3 consists of 17 residues. The V segment lost 4 bases and the J segment 1 base; nucleotides outside the gene matches: 4. CDR1 and CDR2 (germline): SGHVS, FQNEAQ. Drawing the rest from reference TRBV7-8 and TRBJ1-6, the complete variable domain is GAGVSQSPRYKVAKRGQDVALRCDPISGHVSLFWYQQALGQGPEFLTYFQNEAQLDKSGLPSDRFFAERPEGSVSTLKIQRTQQEDSAVYLCASSSRTGGSYNSPLHFGNGTRLTVT.

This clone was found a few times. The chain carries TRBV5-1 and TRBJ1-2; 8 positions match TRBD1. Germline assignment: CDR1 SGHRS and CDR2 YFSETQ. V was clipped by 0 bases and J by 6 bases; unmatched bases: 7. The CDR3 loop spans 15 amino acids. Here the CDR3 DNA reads TGCGCCAGCAGCTTGGAAGGACAGGGAGGCCATGGCTACACCTTC. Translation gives CASSLEGQGGHGYTF.

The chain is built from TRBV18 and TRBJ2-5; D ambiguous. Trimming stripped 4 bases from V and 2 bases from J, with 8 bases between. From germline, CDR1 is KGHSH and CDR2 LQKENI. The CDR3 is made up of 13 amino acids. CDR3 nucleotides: TGTGCCAGCTCACTGGGAAGGCAAGAGACCCAGTACTTC. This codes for CASSLGRQETQYF.

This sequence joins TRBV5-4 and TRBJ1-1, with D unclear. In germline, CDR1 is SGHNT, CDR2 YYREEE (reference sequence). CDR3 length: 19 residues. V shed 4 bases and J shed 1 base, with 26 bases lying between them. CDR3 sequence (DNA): TGTGCCAGCAGCACCTGGAGCGGAGGGCTAGGAAAGGGGAACACTGAAGCTTTCTTT. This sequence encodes CASSTWSGGLGKGNTEAFF.